This T cell receptor (beta chain) was found in a study of blood T cell repertoires in COVID-19 (TCRdb year 2020). Broadly, across the study: Samples from collaborators originated in the United States, Italy and Spain and spanned both the acute and convalescent phases of COVID-19. Subjects who had been exposed to COVID-19, were actively infected with it, or had recovered from it provided the deeply sampled blood TCRbeta repertoires that made up the dataset. The samples were drawn from two sources: the first 160 participants of the ongoing ImmuneRACE study, and about 1,300 subjects contributed by 6 global collaborators. The prospective study material was composed of cDNA or gDNA derived from T cells, B-cell-depleted T cells, or PBMCs. HLA class I and class II types, where available, came from metadata supplied by the sample provider rather than from assay-based typing. Nearly every sample came with metadata listing a de-identified subject ID, COVID-19 status, age in years and sex. The repertoires were released in a freely available public database meant as a resource for research on the immune response to SARS-CoV-2.

Trimming takes 9 bases off V and 5 bases off J; junction bases not matched to a gene: 9. The CDR3 goes from the cysteine to the phenylalanine over 14 residues. Just CDR3 DNA is preserved here, 42 bases in frame from base 1. According to the germline V gene (reference sequence), CDR1 reads LNHDA and CDR2 reads SQIVND. One collaborating source in Seattle enrolled patients while the patients were actively infected and followed the patients over time throughout the course of disease. The collaborating institutions used their own protocols to collect whole blood in K2EDTA tubes. For TCRbeta analysis, collaborators shipped samples as frozen whole blood, isolated PBMCs, or DNA extracted from either of those sample types. Results the study describes overall, beyond this receptor: The quantity of clinical and demographic metadata differed by source and by participant and was supplied without curation.

The immunoSEQ Assay, a bias-controlled multiplex PCR, was used to amplify TCRbeta CDR3 regions from genomic DNA. The paper's processing steps were these. Nucleated cell counts per sample were estimated from amplification of reference gene primers within the assay. To quantify the absolute abundance of each unique TCRbeta CDR3 rearrangement, sequence reads were collapsed and filtered. Productive Simpson clonality was computed per sample as the square root of Simpson's diversity index over productive rearrangements. TCRdb provides this immuneACCESS table in a form limited to in-frame rearrangements. Some clones are lacking; in checked studies, under half of them reflect an unresolved V gene, and why the rest are absent is not known. V, J and clone size are taken as reported in that table, and D and trimming were inferred from the DNA itself. The sample contains 150,000 to 200,000 clones, around 90% of them found a single time. The ten largest clonotypes hold under 0.7% of the sample.

As concerns this clone: Which antigen it targets is not known. No base-level quality is on record; no much larger clone is a single base apart.

The sequenced sample consisted of peripheral blood. The receptor was derived from a man between 60 and 75 years old with COVID-19, enrolled during active disease. The rearrangement combines TRBV19 with TRBJ2-2; 7 bases in the junction line up with TRBD1. The CDR3 region: CASNHQGVTGELFF. The bases read TGTGCCAGCAACCACCAGGGGGTTACCGGGGAGCTGTTTTTT. The CDR3 plus the reference TRBV19 and TRBJ2-2 genes for the other parts give the full variable domain: DGGITQSPKYLFRKEGQNVTLSCEQNLNHDAMYWYRQDPGQGLRLIYYSQIVNDFQKGDIAEGYSVSREKKESFPLTVTSAQKNPTAFYLCASNHQGVTGELFFGEGSRLTVL.